What follows are 13 T cell receptor beta chains derived from one specimen sequenced in a study of graft-versus-host responses after intestinal transplantation. Sequenced by immunoSEQ multiplex PCR; TCRdb stores in-frame clones only, minus some. The table has tens of thousands of clones, around 83% seen once. For these receptors, no antigen is known. This specimen consisted of unstimulated CD8+ T cells sorted from spleen or lymph node cells, obtained before intestinal transplant. These TCRs come from a human donor who received an intestinal transplant.

This chain's CDR3 is CASSLYPGRNGYTF. In nucleotides, the CDR3 is TGCGCCAGCAGCTTGTATCCAGGTCGGAATGGCTACACCTTC. The J gene is TRBJ1-2, the V gene TRBV5-1; unclear D gene. V was trimmed by 1 base and J by 6 bases, leaving 13 bases between them. This CDR3 has 14 amino acids. Germline V CDR1 and CDR2: SGHRS, YFSETQ.

The V gene is TRBV5-8, the J gene TRBJ2-7; TRBD1 agrees at 10 bases. From germline, CDR1 is SGHTS and CDR2 YDEGEE. V lost 6 bases to trimming and J lost 5 bases; unmatched junction nucleotides: 8. This CDR3 spans 14 amino acids. CDR3 in DNA: TGTGCCAGCACTATAGACAGGGGGCATAACGAGCAGTACTTC. This gives the protein CASTIDRGHNEQYF.

The rearrangement joins TRBV28 to TRBJ2-7; TRBD1 is a possible D gene (6 bases). The V gene lost 3 bases and the J gene lost 5 bases, with 14 bases spanning the gap. Germline V gene sequence: CDR1 MDHEN, CDR2 SYDVKM. The CDR3 consists of 14 residues. The CDR3 loop reads CASSFRNRAHEQYF. DNA for the CDR3: TGTGCCAGCAGTTTTCGAAACAGGGCCCACGAGCAGTACTTC. Based on the CDR3 plus reference TRBV28 and TRBJ2-7, the full variable domain is DVKVTQSSRYLVKRTGEKVFLECVQDMDHENMFWYRQDPGLGLRLIYFSYDVKMKEKGDIPEGYSVSREKKERFSLILESASTNQTSMYLCASSFRNRAHEQYFGPGTRLTVT.

The chain is built from TRBV27 and TRBJ1-3, with D perhaps TRBD1 (5 bases). V was shortened by 3 bases and J by 4 bases, with 10 bases between the two germline ends. The germline gives CDR1 MNHEY, CDR2 SMNVEV (reference sequence). This CDR3 spans 14 amino acids. The CDR3 nucleotides read TGTGCCAGCAGTTTTGCAAGGGGAGGAAACACCATATATTTT. Residues: CASSFARGGNTIYF.

The rearrangement uses TRBV5-1 and TRBJ2-1, with 8 bases matching TRBD1. This CDR3 has 14 residues. V lost 3 bases, J lost 8 bases, and 7 bases stayed unmatched. Germline V gene data show CDR1 as SGHRS and CDR2 as YFSETQ. The DNA of the CDR3 is TGCGCCAGCAGCTCCTTGGGACAGGCCGATGAGCAGTTCTTC. It specifies CASSSLGQADEQFF.

The genes are TRBV18 and TRBJ1-1; tentatively, D is TRBD1 (5 bases). CDR1 and CDR2 from the germline V gene are KGHSH and LQKENI. V lost 3 bases to trimming and J lost 10 bases, with 21 bases between them. CDR3 size: 15 residues. This CDR3 is CASSPTRGEGLGAFF. Here the CDR3 DNA reads TGTGCCAGCTCACCTACCCGCGGGGAGGGGCTTGGAGCTTTCTTT.

The genes are TRBV27 and TRBJ2-3; 8 bases match TRBD2. This CDR3 comprises 14 residues. V was clipped by 7 bases and J by 2 bases; unmatched bases: 5. The V gene's germline CDR1 is MNHEY and CDR2 SMNVEV (reference sequence). CDR3 nucleotide sequence: TGTGCCAGCAACGGGAGGGGCTCCACAGATACGCAGTATTTT. Its protein product is CASNGRGSTDTQYF.

This rearrangement joins TRBV27 to TRBJ2-2; 7 bases fit TRBD2. Germline V lookup: CDR1 MNHEY, CDR2 SMNVEV (reference sequence). The trim removed 7 bases at V and 0 bases at J, leaving 11 bases unmatched. This CDR3 contains 17 residues. The CDR3 DNA follows: TGTGCCAGCAAGTCCCTCGCCAGCGGGGCGAACACCGGGGAGCTGTTTTTT. Translated, it gives CASKSLASGANTGELFF.

The rearrangement uses TRBV5-4 and TRBJ2-3, with 7 bases that match TRBD2. Germline V gene data show CDR1 as SGHNT and CDR2 as YYREEE (reference sequence). The CDR3 is 17 residues long. The V and J ends lost 4 bases and 0 bases, in that order; junction bases with no gene match: 11. CDR3 region: CASSPSGFGGSTDTQYF. In nucleotides, the CDR3 is TGTGCCAGCAGCCCGTCAGGGTTCGGGGGGAGCACAGATACGCAGTATTTT.

The V call is TRBV7-2, the J call TRBJ2-7; 10 positions agree with TRBD2. The germline gives CDR1 SGHTA, CDR2 FQGNSA. The CDR3 totals 15 residues. The ends lost 1 base at V and 10 bases at J; junction bases unmatched: 10. CDR3 sequence (DNA): TGTGCCAGCAGCTTAGTAGCGGGGGGCCATCCGAAACAGTACTTC. It specifies CASSLVAGGHPKQYF.

The V and J genes are TRBV28 and TRBJ1-5; 8 nucleotides match TRBD1. With V trimmed by 4 bases and J by 2 bases, 16 bases remained unmatched. The CDR3 is 19 residues long. Germline V gene lookup returns CDR1 MDHEN and CDR2 SYDVKM. The CDR3 region is CASSSVVGQGFSGNQPQHF. The CDR3 region has the DNA TGTGCCAGCAGTTCAGTAGTAGGACAGGGTTTCTCGGGCAATCAGCCCCAGCATTTT.

The J gene is TRBJ2-2, the V gene TRBV19; TRBD2 aligns across 15 bases. The germline V gene encodes CDR1 LNHDA and CDR2 SQIVND (reference sequence). CDR3 length equals 17 residues. V shed 11 bases, J shed 1 base, and the junction held 8 bases outside the gene matches. The CDR3 nucleotides read TGTGCCCATGGCCCGGGACTAGCGGGAGGGAACACCGGGGAGCTGTTTTTT. Its protein is CAHGPGLAGGNTGELFF.

CDR3 protein: CAISRRDPGQGEYEQYF. The DNA of the CDR3 is TGTGCCATCAGTCGAAGAGATCCGGGACAGGGGGAGTACGAGCAGTACTTC. The V call is TRBV10-3, the J call TRBJ2-7; 11 bases line up with TRBD1. Trimming removed 5 bases from V and 4 bases from J; junction bases left unmatched: 13. This CDR3 has 17 amino acids. Germline assignment: CDR1 ENHRY and CDR2 SYGVKD.